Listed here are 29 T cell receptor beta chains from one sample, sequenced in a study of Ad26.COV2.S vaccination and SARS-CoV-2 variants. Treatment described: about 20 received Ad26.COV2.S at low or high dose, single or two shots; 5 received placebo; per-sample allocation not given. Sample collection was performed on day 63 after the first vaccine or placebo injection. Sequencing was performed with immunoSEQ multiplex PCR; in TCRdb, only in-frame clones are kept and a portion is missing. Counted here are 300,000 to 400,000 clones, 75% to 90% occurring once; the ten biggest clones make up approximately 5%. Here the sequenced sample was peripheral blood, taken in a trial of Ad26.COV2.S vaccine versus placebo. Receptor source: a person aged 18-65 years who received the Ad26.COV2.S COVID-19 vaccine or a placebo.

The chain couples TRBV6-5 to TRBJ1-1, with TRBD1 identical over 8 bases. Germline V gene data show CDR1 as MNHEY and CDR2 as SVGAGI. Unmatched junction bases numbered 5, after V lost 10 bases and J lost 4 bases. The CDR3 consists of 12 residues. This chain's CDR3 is CATRTGGTEAFF. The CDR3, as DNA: TGTGCCACCCGAACAGGGGGCACTGAAGCTTTCTTT.

CDR3 nucleotides: TGTGCCACCAGGCCCTCCCGGTCCGGCGAGCAGTACTTC. Translated: CATRPSRSGEQYF. The V gene is TRBV15, the J gene TRBJ2-7; D ambiguous. The ends were cut back, 6 bases at V and 6 bases at J, with 15 bases in the middle. The CDR3 contains 13 residues. Germline CDR1 and CDR2: LNHNV and YYDKDF (reference sequence).

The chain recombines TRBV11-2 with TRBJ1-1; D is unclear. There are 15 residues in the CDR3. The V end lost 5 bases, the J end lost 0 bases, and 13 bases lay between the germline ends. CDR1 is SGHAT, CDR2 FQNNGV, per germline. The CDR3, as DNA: TGTGCCAGCAGCCTCCTTCAGCGCATGAACACTGAAGCTTTCTTT. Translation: CASSLLQRMNTEAFF.

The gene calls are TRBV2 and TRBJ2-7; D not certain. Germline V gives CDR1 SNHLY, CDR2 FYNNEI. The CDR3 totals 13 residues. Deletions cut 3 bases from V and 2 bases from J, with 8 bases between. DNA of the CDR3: TGTGCCAGCAGTGAGAACAGAGCCTACGAGCAGTACGTC. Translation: CASSENRAYEQYV.

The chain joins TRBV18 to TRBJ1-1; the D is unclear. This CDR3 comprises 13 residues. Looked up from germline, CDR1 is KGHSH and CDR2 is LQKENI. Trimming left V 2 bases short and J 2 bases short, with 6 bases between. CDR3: CASSPGSNTEAFF. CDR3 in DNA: TGTGCCAGCTCACCAGGCAGCAACACTGAAGCTTTCTTT.

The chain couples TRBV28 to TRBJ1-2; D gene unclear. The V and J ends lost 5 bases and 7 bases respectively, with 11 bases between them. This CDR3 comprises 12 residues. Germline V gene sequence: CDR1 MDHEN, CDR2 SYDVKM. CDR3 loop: CASSPLNAGYTF. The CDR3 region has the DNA TGTGCCAGCAGTCCTCTAAACGCTGGCTACACCTTC.

The CDR3 loop is CASSTRDSLRYTF. The CDR3 DNA follows: TGTGCCAGTAGCACCCGGGACAGTCTTCGCTACACCTTC. This chain connects TRBV19 to TRBJ1-2; 7 bases line up with TRBD1. J lost 9 bases, V lost 6 bases, and 10 bases had no gene match. Germline CDR1 is LNHDA and CDR2 is SQIVND (reference sequence). The CDR3 contains 13 residues.

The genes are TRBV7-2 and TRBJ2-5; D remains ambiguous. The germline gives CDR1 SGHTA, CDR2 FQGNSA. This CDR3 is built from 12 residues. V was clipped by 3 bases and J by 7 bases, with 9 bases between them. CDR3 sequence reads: CASSFLVSTQYF. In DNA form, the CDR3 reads TGTGCCAGCAGCTTTTTGGTATCGACCCAGTACTTC.

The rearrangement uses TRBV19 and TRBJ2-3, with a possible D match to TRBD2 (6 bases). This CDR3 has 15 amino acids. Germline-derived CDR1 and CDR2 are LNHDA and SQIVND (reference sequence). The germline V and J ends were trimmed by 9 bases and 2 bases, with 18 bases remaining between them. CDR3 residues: CASRPARGLTDTQYF. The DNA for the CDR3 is TGTGCCAGCCGTCCAGCGAGGGGACTCACAGATACGCAGTATTTT.

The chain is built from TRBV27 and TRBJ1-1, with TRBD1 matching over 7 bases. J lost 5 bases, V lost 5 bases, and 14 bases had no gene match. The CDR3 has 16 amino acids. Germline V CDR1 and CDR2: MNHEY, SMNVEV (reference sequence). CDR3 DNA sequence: TGTGCCAGCAGTCTAGCTTCGACAGGGCGGGGGACTGAAGCTTTCTTT. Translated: CASSLASTGRGTEAFF.

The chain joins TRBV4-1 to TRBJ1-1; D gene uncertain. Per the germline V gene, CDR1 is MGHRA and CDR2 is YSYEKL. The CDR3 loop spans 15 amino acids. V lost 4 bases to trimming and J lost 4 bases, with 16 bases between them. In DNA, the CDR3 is TGCGCCAGCAGCCTTCCCCCGGTGGGGTTCACTGAAGCTTTCTTT. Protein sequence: CASSLPPVGFTEAFF.

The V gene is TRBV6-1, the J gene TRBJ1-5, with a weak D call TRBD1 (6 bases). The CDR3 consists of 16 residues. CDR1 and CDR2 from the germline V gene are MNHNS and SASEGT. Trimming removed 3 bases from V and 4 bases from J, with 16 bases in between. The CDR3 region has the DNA TGTGCCAGCAGTGATTTTCCCGGGACACCGAATCAGCCCCAGCATTTT. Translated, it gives CASSDFPGTPNQPQHF.

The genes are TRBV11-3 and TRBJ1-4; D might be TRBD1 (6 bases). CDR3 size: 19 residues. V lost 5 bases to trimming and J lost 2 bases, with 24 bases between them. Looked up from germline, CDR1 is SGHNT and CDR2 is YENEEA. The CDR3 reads CASSLSFVGGAMTNEKLFF. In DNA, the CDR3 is TGTGCCAGCAGCCTATCCTTTGTAGGGGGGGCAATGACTAATGAAAAACTGTTTTTT.

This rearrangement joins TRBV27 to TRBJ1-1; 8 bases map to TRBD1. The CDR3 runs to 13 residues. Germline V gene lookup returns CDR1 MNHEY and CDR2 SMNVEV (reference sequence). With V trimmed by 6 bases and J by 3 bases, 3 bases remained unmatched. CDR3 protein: CASSQGAYTEAFF. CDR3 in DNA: TGTGCCAGCAGCCAGGGGGCGTACACTGAAGCTTTCTTT.

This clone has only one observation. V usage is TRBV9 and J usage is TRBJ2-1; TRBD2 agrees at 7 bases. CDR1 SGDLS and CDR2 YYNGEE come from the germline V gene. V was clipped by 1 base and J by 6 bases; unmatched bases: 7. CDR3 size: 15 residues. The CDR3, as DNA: TGTGCCAGCAGCGTAACCGGGAGGCCCGCCAATGAGCAGTTCTTC. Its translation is CASSVTGRPANEQFF.

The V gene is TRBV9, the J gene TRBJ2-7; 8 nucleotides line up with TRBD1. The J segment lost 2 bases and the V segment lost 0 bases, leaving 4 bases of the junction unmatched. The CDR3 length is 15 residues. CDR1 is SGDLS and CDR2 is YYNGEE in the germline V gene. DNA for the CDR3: TGTGCCAGCAGCGTAGGACAGGGGAAAACCTACGAGCAGTACTTC. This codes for CASSVGQGKTYEQYF.

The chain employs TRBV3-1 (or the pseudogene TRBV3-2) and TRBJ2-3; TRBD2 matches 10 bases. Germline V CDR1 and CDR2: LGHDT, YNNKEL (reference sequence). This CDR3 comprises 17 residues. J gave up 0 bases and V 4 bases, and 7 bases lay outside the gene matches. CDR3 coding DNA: TGTGCCAGCAGCCGCGTAGGGACTAGCGATAGCACAGATACGCAGTATTTT. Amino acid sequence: CASSRVGTSDSTDTQYF.

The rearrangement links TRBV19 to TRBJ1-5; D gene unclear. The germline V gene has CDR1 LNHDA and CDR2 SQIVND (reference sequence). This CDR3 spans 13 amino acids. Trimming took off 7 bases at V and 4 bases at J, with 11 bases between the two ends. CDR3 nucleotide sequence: TGTGCCAGTAACCCTATTGCAAATCAGCCCCAGCATTTT. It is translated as CASNPIANQPQHF.

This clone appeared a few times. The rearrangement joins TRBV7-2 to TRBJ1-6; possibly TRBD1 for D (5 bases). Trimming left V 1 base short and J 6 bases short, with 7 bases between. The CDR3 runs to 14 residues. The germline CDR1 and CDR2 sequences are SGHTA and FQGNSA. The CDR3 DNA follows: TGTGCCAGCAGCTTAGGGGGCGTTAATTCACCCCTCCACTTT. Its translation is CASSLGGVNSPLHF.

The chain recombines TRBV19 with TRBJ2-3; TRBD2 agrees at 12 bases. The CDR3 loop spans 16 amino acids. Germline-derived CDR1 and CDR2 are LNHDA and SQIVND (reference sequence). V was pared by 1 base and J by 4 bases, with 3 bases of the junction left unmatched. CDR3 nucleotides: TGTGCCAGTAGTATAGGGGCTAGCGGGAGGGCAGATACGCAGTATTTT. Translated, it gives CASSIGASGRADTQYF. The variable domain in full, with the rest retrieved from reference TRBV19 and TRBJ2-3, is DGGITQSPKYLFRKEGQNVTLSCEQNLNHDAMYWYRQDPGQGLRLIYYSQIVNDFQKGDIAEGYSVSREKKESFPLTVTSAQKNPTAFYLCASSIGASGRADTQYFGPGTRLTVL.

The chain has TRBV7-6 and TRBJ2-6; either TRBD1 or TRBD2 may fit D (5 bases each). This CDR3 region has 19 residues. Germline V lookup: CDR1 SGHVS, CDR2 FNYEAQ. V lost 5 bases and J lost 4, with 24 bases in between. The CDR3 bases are TGTGCCAGCAGCCTCCTCCAGGGACGAGGGCTTTCGGGGGCCAACGTCCTGACTTTC. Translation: CASSLLQGRGLSGANVLTF.

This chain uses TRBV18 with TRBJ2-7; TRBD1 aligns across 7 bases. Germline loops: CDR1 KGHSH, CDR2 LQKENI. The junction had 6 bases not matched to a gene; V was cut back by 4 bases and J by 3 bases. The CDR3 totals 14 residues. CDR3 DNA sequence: TGTGCCAGCTCACGGGGACAGTTAAACTACGAGCAGTACTTC. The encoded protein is CASSRGQLNYEQYF.

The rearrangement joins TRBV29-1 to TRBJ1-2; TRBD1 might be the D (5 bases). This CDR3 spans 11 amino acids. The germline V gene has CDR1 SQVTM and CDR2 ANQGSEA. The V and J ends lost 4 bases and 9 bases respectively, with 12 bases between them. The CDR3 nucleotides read TGCAGCGTTGTAGGGGTTGGTAGCTACACCTTC. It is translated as CSVVGVGSYTF.

As DNA, the CDR3 is TGCGCCAGCAGCCACCCCCCCGGGGCCAGGTACGAGCAGTACTTC. Translated, it gives CASSHPPGARYEQYF. The chain couples TRBV4-1 to TRBJ2-7; D tentatively fits TRBD1 or TRBD2 (5 bases each). The V and J ends lost 3 bases and 4 bases respectively, with 16 bases between them. The CDR3 is made up of 15 amino acids. Per germline, CDR1 MGHRA and CDR2 YSYEKL.

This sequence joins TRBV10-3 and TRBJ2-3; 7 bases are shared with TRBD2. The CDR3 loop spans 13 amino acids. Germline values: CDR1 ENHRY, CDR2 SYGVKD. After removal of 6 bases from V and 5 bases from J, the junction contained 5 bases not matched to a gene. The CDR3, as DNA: TGTGCCATCAGGTTGAGGGAGGGAGATACGCAGTATTTT. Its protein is CAIRLREGDTQYF.

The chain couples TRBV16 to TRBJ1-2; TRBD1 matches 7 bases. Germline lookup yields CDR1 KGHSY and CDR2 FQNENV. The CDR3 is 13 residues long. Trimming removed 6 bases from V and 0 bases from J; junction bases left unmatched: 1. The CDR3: CASRQGANYGYTF. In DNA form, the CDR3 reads TGTGCCAGCAGGCAGGGGGCTAACTATGGCTACACCTTC. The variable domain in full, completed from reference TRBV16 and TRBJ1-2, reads GEEVAQTPKHLVRGEGQKAKLYCAPIKGHSYVFWYQQVLKNEFKFLISFQNENVFDETGMPKERFSAKCLPNSPCSLEIQATKLEDSAVYFCASRQGANYGYTFGSGTRLTVV.

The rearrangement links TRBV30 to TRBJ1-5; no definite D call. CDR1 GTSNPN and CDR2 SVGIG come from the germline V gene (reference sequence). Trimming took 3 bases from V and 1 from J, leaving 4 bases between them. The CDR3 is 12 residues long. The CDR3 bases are TGTGCCTGGAGGGAGAGCAATCAGCCCCAGCATTTT. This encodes CAWRESNQPQHF.

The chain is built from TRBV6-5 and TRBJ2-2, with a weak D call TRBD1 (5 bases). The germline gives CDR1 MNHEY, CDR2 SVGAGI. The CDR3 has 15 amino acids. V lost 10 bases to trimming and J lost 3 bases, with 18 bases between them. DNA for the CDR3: TGTGCCACCAAGCCAGTAAGGGGCGACACCGGGGAGCTGTTTTTT. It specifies CATKPVRGDTGELFF.

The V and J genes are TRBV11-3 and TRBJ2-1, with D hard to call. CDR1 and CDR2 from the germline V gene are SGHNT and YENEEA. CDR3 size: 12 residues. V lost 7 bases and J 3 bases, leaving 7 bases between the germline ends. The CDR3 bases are TGTGCCAGCAACAACCTCTACAATGAGCAGTTCTTC. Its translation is CASNNLYNEQFF.